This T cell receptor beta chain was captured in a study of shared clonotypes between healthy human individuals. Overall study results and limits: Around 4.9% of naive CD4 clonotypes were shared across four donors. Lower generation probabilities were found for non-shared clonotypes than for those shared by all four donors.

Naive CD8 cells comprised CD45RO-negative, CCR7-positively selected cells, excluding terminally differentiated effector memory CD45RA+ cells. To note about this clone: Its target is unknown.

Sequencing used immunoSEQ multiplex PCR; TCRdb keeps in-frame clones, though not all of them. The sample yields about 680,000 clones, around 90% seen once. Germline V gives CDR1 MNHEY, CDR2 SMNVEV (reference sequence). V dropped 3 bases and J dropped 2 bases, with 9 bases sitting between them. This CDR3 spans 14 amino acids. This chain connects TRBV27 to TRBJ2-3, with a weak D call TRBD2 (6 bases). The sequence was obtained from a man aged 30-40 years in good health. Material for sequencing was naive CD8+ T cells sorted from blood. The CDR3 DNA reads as TGTGCCAGCAGTTTCGCGGGGCTCACAGATACGCAGTATTTT. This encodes CASSFAGLTDTQYF.